This T cell receptor (beta chain) comes out of a study of blood T cells in healthy people across ages. A second PCR of roughly 6 to 12 cycles used a sample-barcoded 5' primer and a J-beta primer mix. TCRdb re-called the 5' RACE reads through MiXCR, storing one row per CDR3 protein. The table records roughly 1 million distinct CDR3 sequences, almost 25% of them present only once. The same specimen was also included in a second study, on T cells of mothers and their children. Per that paper: There were no persistent microchimeric T cell clones detected.

This clonotype was obtained from a girl aged 2 to 9 in good health. The source material was blood.

This chain's CDR3 is CASSSGQTYYEQYF. The CDR3 DNA follows: TGTGCCAGCAGCTCGGGCCAAACTTACTACGAGCAGTACTTC. The chain combines TRBV11-3 with TRBJ2-7, with D unclear. The CDR3 sequence is 14 residues long. Trimming cost V 4 bases and J 3 bases, with 13 bases left between them. Germline V gene data show CDR1 as SGHNT and CDR2 as YENEEA.